The 29 T cell receptor beta chains in this list originate from one sample, sequenced in a study of cytomegalovirus exposure and HLA in healthy donors. It was with 60 Vbeta and 13 Jbeta primers that the PCR ran. Sequencing was performed with immunoSEQ multiplex PCR; in TCRdb, only in-frame clones are kept and a portion is missing. The profile shows about 160,000 clones, around 84% of them singletons. Sequencing was done on a sample of PBMCs. These receptors were collected from a man between 18 and 35 years old in good health and CMV-seronegative.

This clone was detected a few times. The rearrangement uses TRBV7-3 and TRBJ2-1; possible D gene TRBD1, 7 bases. CDR3 length: 16 amino acids. V lost 5 bases and J lost 7, with 21 bases in between. Germline loops: CDR1 SGHTA, CDR2 FQGTGA. The CDR3 region is CASSNRHQGGSNEQFF. The CDR3 nucleotides are TGTGCCAGCAGCAATCGCCACCAGGGGGGATCTAATGAGCAGTTCTTC.

V gene TRBV5-3 combines with J gene TRBJ2-5; 12 positions match TRBD2. TRBV5-3 counts as an open reading frame of uncertain function. The length of the CDR3 is 22 residues. V dropped 4 bases and J dropped 2; count of bases not matched to a gene: 24. The CDR3: CARSPWTGGDMGLAGPQETQYF. The CDR3 nucleotides are TGTGCCAGAAGCCCGTGGACAGGGGGTGATATGGGACTAGCGGGCCCTCAAGAGACCCAGTACTTC.

This sequence joins TRBV6-6 and TRBJ2-5, with D perhaps matching TRBD1 (5 bases). CDR1 MNHNY and CDR2 SVGAGI come from the germline V gene (reference sequence). Trimming removed 2 bases from V and 2 bases from J, with 15 bases in between. The CDR3 contains 16 residues. The CDR3 DNA follows: TGTGCCAGCAGTTACGGAGTCAGGGAAACTCAAGAGACCCAGTACTTC. Protein: CASSYGVRETQETQYF.

The chain combines TRBV28 with TRBJ1-4, with a weak D call TRBD1 (6 bases). CDR1 and CDR2 from the germline V gene are MDHEN and SYDVKM. V was trimmed by 10 bases and J by 3 bases, leaving 21 bases between them. The CDR3 sequence is 16 residues long. Here the CDR3 DNA reads TGTGCCACCGGGACTCGCGGGGGGGCAGCTAATGAAAAACTGTTTTTT. Translating gives CATGTRGGAANEKLFF.

This chain connects TRBV2 to TRBJ1-2, with D maybe TRBD1 (6 bases). The CDR3 is made up of 17 amino acids. Trimming removed 2 bases from V and 8 bases from J, with 24 bases in between. The germline V gene encodes CDR1 SNHLY and CDR2 FYNNEI. Here the CDR3 DNA reads TGTGCCAGCAGTGAAATGTGGGGGGGGCCCTTTCTAGGCGGCTACACCTTC. Its protein is CASSEMWGGPFLGGYTF.

CDR3 nucleotide sequence: TGTGCCAGTAGTATAGACAGGCTTTATGGCTACACCTTC. It translates to CASSIDRLYGYTF. The rearrangement links TRBV19 to TRBJ1-2, with no clear D. The CDR3 extends over 13 amino acids. Germline V gene lookup returns CDR1 LNHDA and CDR2 SQIVND (reference sequence). The V end was cut by 0 bases, the J end by 5 bases, with 7 bases between.

This chain joins TRBV14 and TRBJ2-3; D not resolved. Germline-derived CDR1 and CDR2 are SGHDN and FVKESK. The CDR3 has 15 residues. The germline V and J ends were trimmed by 0 bases and 0 bases, with 7 bases remaining between them. The CDR3 DNA reads TGTGCCAGCAGCCAAGACAGGTTTAGCACAGATACGCAGTATTTT. Its protein product is CASSQDRFSTDTQYF.

The rearrangement uses TRBV9 and TRBJ2-3, with TRBD2 matching over 7 bases. The CDR3 runs to 14 residues. V shed 6 bases, J shed 3 bases, and the junction held 7 bases outside the gene matches. Germline V lookup: CDR1 SGDLS, CDR2 YYNGEE. CDR3 DNA sequence: TGTGCCAGCACCCTCGGCGGGAGAACAGATACGCAGTATTTT. Its translation is CASTLGGRTDTQYF.

In DNA form, the CDR3 reads TGTGCCATCAGTGGTGGTGACAGGGGAACTGAAGCTTTCTTT. Translating it yields CAISGGDRGTEAFF. V is TRBV10-3 and J is TRBJ1-1, with 8 nucleotides matching TRBD1. Germline V gene sequence: CDR1 ENHRY, CDR2 SYGVKD. Trimming at V came to 4 bases and at J to 5 bases, leaving 6 bases not matched to a gene. This CDR3 has 14 amino acids.

The CDR3 DNA follows: TGCGCCAGCAGCCAGTCCTCGCAGGCAGATACGCAGTATTTT. This encodes CASSQSSQADTQYF. This chain connects TRBV5-1 to TRBJ2-3, with D unclear. This CDR3 is built from 14 residues. The V gene's germline CDR1 is SGHRS and CDR2 YFSETQ. With 4 bases removed from V and 4 bases from J, the gap between germline ends came to 13 bases.

The V and J genes are TRBV28 and TRBJ1-5; D call uncertain. The V and J ends lost 5 bases and 6 bases respectively, with 8 bases between them. CDR1 is MDHEN, CDR2 SYDVKM, per germline. The CDR3 consists of 12 residues. In DNA, the CDR3 is TGTGCCAGCAGTGTGGCACGTCAGCCCCAGCATTTT. Amino acid sequence: CASSVARQPQHF. The full variable domain, its missing parts supplied by reference TRBV28 and TRBJ1-5, is DVKVTQSSRYLVKRTGEKVFLECVQDMDHENMFWYRQDPGLGLRLIYFSYDVKMKEKGDIPEGYSVSREKKERFSLILESASTNQTSMYLCASSVARQPQHFGDGTRLSIL.

The chain couples TRBV2 to TRBJ2-3; 10 bases fit TRBD2. From germline, CDR1 is SNHLY and CDR2 FYNNEI. The trim removed 3 bases at V and 6 bases at J, leaving 9 bases unmatched. This CDR3 region has 16 residues. The CDR3 reads CASSDRLAGAGDTQYF. Here the CDR3 DNA reads TGTGCCAGCAGTGATCGACTAGCGGGCGCTGGGGATACGCAGTATTTT.

This clone was found a few times. V is TRBV5-6 and J is TRBJ1-1; a weak D match, TRBD1 (6 bases). CDR1 is SGHDT, CDR2 YYEEEE, per germline. Trimming pared 4 bases from V and 0 bases from J, leaving 10 bases between. The CDR3 is 14 residues long. This CDR3 reads CASSGQFMNTEAFF. DNA of the CDR3: TGTGCCAGCAGCGGACAGTTCATGAACACTGAAGCTTTCTTT.

This clone was seen just once. This chain links TRBV29-1 with TRBJ2-1; no reliable D call. Germline loops: CDR1 SQVTM, CDR2 ANQGSEA. The CDR3 sequence is 15 residues long. The V gene lost 1 base and the J gene lost 3 bases, with 13 bases spanning the gap. CDR3 loop: CSVEGWQVNYNEQFF. CDR3 coding DNA: TGCAGCGTTGAAGGCTGGCAGGTGAACTACAATGAGCAGTTCTTC.

The chain is built from TRBV28 and TRBJ2-1; D gene unclear. The CDR3 runs 13 residues. The V and J ends lost 3 bases and 3 bases respectively, with 6 bases between them. Germline V gene data show CDR1 as MDHEN and CDR2 as SYDVKM. As DNA, the CDR3 is TGTGCCAGCAGTTTGTATTTCTACAATGAGCAGTTCTTC. Encoded protein: CASSLYFYNEQFF. The whole variable domain, filled in from reference TRBV28 and TRBJ2-1, reads DVKVTQSSRYLVKRTGEKVFLECVQDMDHENMFWYRQDPGLGLRLIYFSYDVKMKEKGDIPEGYSVSREKKERFSLILESASTNQTSMYLCASSLYFYNEQFFGPGTRLTVL.

A remark on this clone: The junction differs from germline at one of its ends, possibly a read error. The chain carries TRBV28 and TRBJ2-7, with TRBD2 matching over 11 bases. This CDR3 is built from 14 residues. CDR1 is MDHEN and CDR2 is SYDVKM in the germline V gene. The CDR3, as DNA: TGTGCCAGCAGAACCGGGACTAGCGGCTACGAGTGGAACTTC. This gives the protein CASRTGTSGYEWNF.

The chain links TRBV5-5 to TRBJ1-1, with 7 positions matching TRBD1. CDR3 size: 16 residues. V lost 0 bases, J lost 1 base, and 6 bases stayed unmatched. Germline assignment: CDR1 SGHKS and CDR2 YYEKEE (reference sequence). The CDR3 spells CASSLAGGTANTEAFF. The DNA for the CDR3 is TGTGCCAGCAGCTTGGCCGGAGGGACAGCGAACACTGAAGCTTTCTTT.

This clone was observed a handful of times. One end of the junction fails to match germline, which may point to a read error. CDR3 nucleotide sequence: TGTTCCAGCAGTATTGCAGACTACGAGCAGTACTTC. Its translation is CSSSIADYEQYF. The V gene is TRBV7-9, the J gene TRBJ2-7; no reliable D call. CDR1 and CDR2 (germline): SEHNR, FQNEAQ (reference sequence). The CDR3 is made up of 12 amino acids.

The chain is built from TRBV15 and TRBJ2-5; 7 bases are shared with TRBD2. In germline, CDR1 is LNHNV, CDR2 YYDKDF (reference sequence). CDR3 length: 15 amino acids. Trimming took 3 bases from V and 1 from J; bases not matched to a gene: 5. DNA of the CDR3: TGTGCCACCAGCAGGGGGGGGACTTCCCAAGAGACCCAGTACTTC. This codes for CATSRGGTSQETQYF.

This clone was counted between two and nine times. V usage is TRBV18 and J usage is TRBJ2-5; D not certain. In germline, CDR1 is KGHSH, CDR2 LQKENI. CDR3 size: 13 residues. Between the trimmed V and J ends, which lost 3 bases and 2 bases, there was a span of 7 bases. The CDR3 here is CASSPNSQETQYF. The DNA of the CDR3 is TGTGCCAGCTCACCGAACAGTCAAGAGACCCAGTACTTC.

This chain connects TRBV5-1 to TRBJ2-1; 10 bases are a match to TRBD1. The CDR3 is made up of 15 amino acids. CDR1 is SGHRS and CDR2 is YFSETQ in the germline V gene. V lost 4 bases to trimming and J lost 6 bases; unmatched junction nucleotides: 7. The CDR3 region is CASSRWDRGGNEQFF. Written as DNA, the CDR3 is TGCGCCAGCAGCCGATGGGACAGGGGTGGCAATGAGCAGTTCTTC.

This rearrangement joins TRBV10-2 to TRBJ2-7, with 8 bases aligning to TRBD1. The germline V gene encodes CDR1 WSHSY and CDR2 SAAADI. CDR3 length equals 13 residues. The J segment lost 1 base and the V segment lost 7 bases, leaving 3 bases of the junction unmatched. The CDR3: CASTRTGSYEQYF. Here the CDR3 DNA reads TGCGCCAGCACCCGGACAGGGTCCTACGAGCAGTACTTC.

This clone has just one count. The chain has TRBV5-4 and TRBJ2-1, with 8 bases that match TRBD2. Unmatched junction bases numbered 8, after V lost 8 bases and J lost 4 bases. Looked up from germline, CDR1 is SGHNT and CDR2 is YYREEE (reference sequence). CDR3 length: 14 amino acids. CDR3 sequence (DNA): TGTGCCAGTACCGCTAAGCGGGGGTACAATGAGCAGTTCTTC. Its protein is CASTAKRGYNEQFF.

V gene TRBV27 combines with J gene TRBJ1-1; 11 nucleotides agree with TRBD1. J gave up 10 bases and V 5 bases, and 15 bases lay outside the gene matches. The CDR3 extends over 16 amino acids. Germline-derived CDR1 and CDR2 are MNHEY and SMNVEV (reference sequence). CDR3: CASSPPGQGASGRAFF. The CDR3 nucleotides read TGTGCCAGCAGTCCACCCGGACAGGGGGCAAGTGGACGAGCTTTCTTT.

The genes are TRBV27 and TRBJ2-5; 8 positions match TRBD1. Germline V gene lookup returns CDR1 MNHEY and CDR2 SMNVEV (reference sequence). Losses at the gene ends were 6 bases for V and 5 bases for J; bases not matched to a gene: 5. There are 13 residues in the CDR3. CDR3 DNA: TGTGCCAGCAGACAAACAGGGGGGGAGACCCAGTACTTC. Translation gives CASRQTGGETQYF.

This clone was observed once. J is TRBJ1-2 and V is TRBV6-5, with 7 nucleotides matching TRBD1. CDR3 length: 13 amino acids. With 10 bases clipped from V and 3 bases from J, the junction kept 8 bases outside the gene matches. From germline, CDR1 is MNHEY and CDR2 SVGAGI. The CDR3 sequence is CATTKGTDYGYTF. As DNA, the CDR3 is TGTGCCACCACTAAAGGGACAGACTATGGCTACACCTTC.

The chain combines TRBV4-1 with TRBJ2-1; 10 bases are shared with TRBD1. CDR1 and CDR2 from the germline V gene are MGHRA and YSYEKL. The CDR3 loop spans 16 amino acids. The V segment lost 6 bases and the J segment 8 bases; nucleotides outside the gene matches: 13. CDR3 residues: CASRPTDRGVNHEQFF. In DNA form, the CDR3 reads TGCGCCAGCAGACCCACGGACAGGGGGGTAAACCATGAGCAGTTCTTC.

This clone has more than one count but fewer than ten. The gene calls are TRBV19 and TRBJ1-4; 8 nucleotides align to TRBD1. V lost 2 bases, J lost 8 bases, and 4 bases stayed unmatched. In germline, CDR1 is LNHDA, CDR2 SQIVND (reference sequence). The CDR3 loop spans 14 amino acids. Written as DNA, the CDR3 is TGTGCCAGTAGTATACGACAGGGGAGGGAAAAACTGTTTTTT. Translation gives CASSIRQGREKLFF.

Turning to this clone: Other DNA sequences in the same sample also yield this CDR3. The V call is TRBV5-1, the J call TRBJ2-1, with 8 bases fitting TRBD2. In germline, CDR1 is SGHRS, CDR2 YFSETQ. CDR3 length: 14 amino acids. Trimming took 3 bases from V and 3 from J; bases not matched to a gene: 2. The CDR3 spells CASSSAGGYNEQFF. The CDR3 bases are TGCGCCAGCAGCTCGGCGGGAGGCTACAATGAGCAGTTCTTC.